This TCR beta chain comes out of a study of breast tumors, draining lymph nodes, adjacent tissues. Points from the study as a whole: Tumor and nontumor repertoires were significantly more similar in luminal-like than in basal-like breast cancer. Data only fit, rather than demonstrated, lymph node origin of most tumor T cells. Tumor TCR diversity was below lymph nodes but above nontumor tissue.

This clonotype showed up many times. Antigen specificity is unknown. MiXCR, run by TCRdb on the multiplex PCR reads, gives a single entry per CDR3 protein. The sample includes over 20,000 distinct CDR3 sequences, 25% to 40% of them seen just once. The CDR3 consists of 13 residues. Between the trimmed V and J ends, which lost 4 bases and 5 bases, there was a span of 8 bases. Per the germline V gene, CDR1 is SGHTA and CDR2 is FQGNSA. The V gene is TRBV7-2, the J gene TRBJ2-2; D unclear. The source material was breast tumor tissue. This TCR came from a female donor with breast cancer. Some clones in this sample may be carry-over from other donors' samples. The DNA for the CDR3 is TGTGCCAGCAGCTCCCGCGTTACCGGGGAGCTGTTTTTT. Amino acid sequence: CASSSRVTGELFF.